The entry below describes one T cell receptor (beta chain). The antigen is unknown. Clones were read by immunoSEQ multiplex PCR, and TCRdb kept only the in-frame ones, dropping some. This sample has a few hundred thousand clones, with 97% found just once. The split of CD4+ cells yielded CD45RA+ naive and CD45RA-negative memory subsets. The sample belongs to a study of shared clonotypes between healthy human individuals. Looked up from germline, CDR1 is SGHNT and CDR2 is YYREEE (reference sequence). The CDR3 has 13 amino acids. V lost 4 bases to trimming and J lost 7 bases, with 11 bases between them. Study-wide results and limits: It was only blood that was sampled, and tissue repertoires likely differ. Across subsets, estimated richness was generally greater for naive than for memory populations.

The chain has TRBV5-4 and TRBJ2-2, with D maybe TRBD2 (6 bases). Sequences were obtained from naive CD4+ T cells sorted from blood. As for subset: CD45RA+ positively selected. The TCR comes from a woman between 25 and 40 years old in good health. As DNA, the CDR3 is TGTGCCAGCAGCCCCGGGGGAGGCGGGGAGCTGTTTTTT. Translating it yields CASSPGGGGELFF.